The entry below describes one TCR beta chain. Its antigen is not identified. TCRdb's copy holds only in-frame clones and misses some; the assay was immunoSEQ multiplex PCR. Seen here are 60,000 to 80,000 clones, more than 65% observed once, and the top ten hold more than 0.95%. Blood specimens came from baseline, cycle 4 day 1, and cycle 7 day 1. Trimming took 10 bases from V and 3 from J, leaving 15 bases between them. The V gene's germline CDR1 is SGHTA and CDR2 FQGNSA. There are 14 residues in the CDR3. This entry belongs to a study of OX40 agonist ivuxolimab in advanced cancers. Points from the study as a whole: The study observed clonal expansion of CD4+ and CD8+ blood T cells by week 6 at 0.1 to 3.0 mg/kg. Averaging showed that CD8+ T cells had more expanded clones than CD4+ did. Antigen specificity remained undetermined for the expanded peripheral T cells.

The V gene is TRBV7-2, the J gene TRBJ2-2, with D possibly TRBD2 on 7 matching bases. This TCR derives from an adult with an advanced solid tumor such as melanoma, head and neck, liver or kidney cancer. This specimen consisted of CD4+ or CD8+ T cells sorted from blood, obtained in a trial of the OX40 agonist ivuxolimab. The CDR3, as DNA: TGTGCCACCCGGGGGGCGAAGGACACCGGGGAGCTGTTTTTT. Encoded protein: CATRGAKDTGELFF.